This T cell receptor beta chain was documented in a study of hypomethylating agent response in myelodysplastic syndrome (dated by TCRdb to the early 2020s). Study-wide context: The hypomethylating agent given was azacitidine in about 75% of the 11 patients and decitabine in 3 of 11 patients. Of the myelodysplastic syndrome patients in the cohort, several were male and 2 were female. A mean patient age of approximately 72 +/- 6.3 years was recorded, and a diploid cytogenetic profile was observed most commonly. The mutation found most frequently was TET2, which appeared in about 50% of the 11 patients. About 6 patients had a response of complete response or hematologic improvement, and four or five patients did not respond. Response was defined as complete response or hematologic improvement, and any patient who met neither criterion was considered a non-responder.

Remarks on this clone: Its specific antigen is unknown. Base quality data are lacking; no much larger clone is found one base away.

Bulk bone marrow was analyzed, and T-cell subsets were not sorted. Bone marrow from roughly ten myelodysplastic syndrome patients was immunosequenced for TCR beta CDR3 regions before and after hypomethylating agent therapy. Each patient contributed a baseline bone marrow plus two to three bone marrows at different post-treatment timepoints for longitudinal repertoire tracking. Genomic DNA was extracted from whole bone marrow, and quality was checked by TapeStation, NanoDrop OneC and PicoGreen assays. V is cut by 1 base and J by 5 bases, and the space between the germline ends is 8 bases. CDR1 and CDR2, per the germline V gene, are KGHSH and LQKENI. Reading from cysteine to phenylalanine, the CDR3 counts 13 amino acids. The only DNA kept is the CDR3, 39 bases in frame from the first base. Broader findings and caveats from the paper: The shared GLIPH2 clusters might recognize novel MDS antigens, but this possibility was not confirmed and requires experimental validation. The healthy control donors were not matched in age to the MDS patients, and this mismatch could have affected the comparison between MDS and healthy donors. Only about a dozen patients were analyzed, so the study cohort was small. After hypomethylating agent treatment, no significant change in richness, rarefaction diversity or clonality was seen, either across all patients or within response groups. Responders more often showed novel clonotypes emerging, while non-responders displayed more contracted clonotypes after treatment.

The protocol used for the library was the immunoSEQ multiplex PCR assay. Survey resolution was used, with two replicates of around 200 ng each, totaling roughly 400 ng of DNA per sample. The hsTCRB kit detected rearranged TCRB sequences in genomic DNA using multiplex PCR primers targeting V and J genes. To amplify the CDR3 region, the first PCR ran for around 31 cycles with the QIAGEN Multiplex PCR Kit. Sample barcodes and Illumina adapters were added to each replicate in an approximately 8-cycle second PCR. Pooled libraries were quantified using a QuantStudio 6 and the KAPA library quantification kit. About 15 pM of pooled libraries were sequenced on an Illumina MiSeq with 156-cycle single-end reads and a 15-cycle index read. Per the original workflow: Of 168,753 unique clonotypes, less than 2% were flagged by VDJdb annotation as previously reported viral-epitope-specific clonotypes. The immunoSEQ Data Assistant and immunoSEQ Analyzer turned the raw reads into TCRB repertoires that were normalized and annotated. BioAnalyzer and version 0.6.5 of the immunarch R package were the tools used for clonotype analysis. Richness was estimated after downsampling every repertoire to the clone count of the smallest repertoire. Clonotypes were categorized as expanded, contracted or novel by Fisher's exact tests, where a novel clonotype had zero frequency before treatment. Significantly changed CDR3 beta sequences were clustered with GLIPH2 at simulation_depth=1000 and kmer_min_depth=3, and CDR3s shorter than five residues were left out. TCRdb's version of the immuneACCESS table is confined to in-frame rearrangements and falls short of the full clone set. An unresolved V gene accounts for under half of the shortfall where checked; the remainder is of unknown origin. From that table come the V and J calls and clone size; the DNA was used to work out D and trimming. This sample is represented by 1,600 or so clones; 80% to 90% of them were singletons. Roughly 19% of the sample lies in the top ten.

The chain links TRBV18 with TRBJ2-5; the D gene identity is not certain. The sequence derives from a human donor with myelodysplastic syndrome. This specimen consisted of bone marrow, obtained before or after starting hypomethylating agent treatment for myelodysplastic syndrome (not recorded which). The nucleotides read TGTGCCAGCTCACCACGGCATTACGAGACCCAGTACTTC. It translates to CASSPRHYETQYF.